Each of the 15 T cell receptor beta chains below was sequenced from the same sample in a study of PD-1 blockade in classical Hodgkin lymphoma. Each and every patient relapsed after autologous stem cell transplantation, and patients got differing brentuximab vedotin exposure. Produced via immunoSEQ multiplex PCR; TCRdb's table is partial and in-frame only. Seen here are 60,000 or so clones, more than 90% observed once, and the top ten hold 9.7%. Sequenced material: peripheral blood mononuclear cells (PBMCs), taken at baseline. All receptors derive from a human donor with classical Hodgkin lymphoma.

The V gene is TRBV13, the J gene TRBJ2-3, with TRBD2 matching 10 bases. V lost 4 bases and J lost 4; bases outside the gene matches: 8. The CDR3 is 16 amino acids. Germline V CDR1 and CDR2: PRHDT, FYEKMQ (reference sequence). The CDR3 DNA is TGTGCCAGCAGCTCATTAGCGGGAGGATCGGCAGATACGCAGTATTTT. Its translation: CASSSLAGGSADTQYF. The full variable domain, completed using reference TRBV13 and TRBJ2-3, is AAGVIQSPRHLIKEKRETATLKCYPIPRHDTVYWYQQGPGQDPQFLISFYEKMQSDKGSIPDRFSAQQFSDYHSELNMSSLELGDSALYFCASSSLAGGSADTQYFGPGTRLTVL.

V gene TRBV10-3 combines with J gene TRBJ2-1; 8 bases are a match to TRBD2. CDR3 length: 15 amino acids. Germline V gene lookup returns CDR1 ENHRY and CDR2 SYGVKD. The J segment lost 7 bases and the V segment lost 2 bases, leaving 7 bases of the junction unmatched. The CDR3 region is CAISETGGPWNEQFF. The CDR3 DNA reads TGTGCCATCAGTGAGACGGGAGGGCCTTGGAATGAGCAGTTCTTC.

J is TRBJ2-2 and V is TRBV19; tentative D call: TRBD2 (6 bases). Trimming took off 6 bases at V and 2 bases at J, with 16 bases between the two ends. Germline V lookup: CDR1 LNHDA, CDR2 SQIVND (reference sequence). The CDR3 is 16 amino acids. The CDR3 sequence: CASSPMEGLNTGELFF. As DNA, the CDR3 is TGTGCCAGTAGCCCGATGGAGGGCTTAAACACCGGGGAGCTGTTTTTT.

This CDR3 reads CASSLYPGDKYNEQFF. CDR3 coding DNA: TGTGCCAGCAGTTTATATCCAGGGGACAAATACAATGAGCAGTTCTTC. J is TRBJ2-1 and V is TRBV27; D may be TRBD1 (6 bases). Per germline, CDR1 MNHEY and CDR2 SMNVEV (reference sequence). V was trimmed by 1 base and J by 4 bases, leaving 14 bases between them. This CDR3 is built from 16 residues.

V and J are TRBV18 and TRBJ2-7, with D uncertain. CDR1 and CDR2 (germline): KGHSH, LQKENI. CDR3 length: 14 amino acids. V was cut by 1 base and J by 2 bases, with 9 bases left in between. The CDR3 DNA follows: TGTGCCAGCTCACCACTAGCCGCGGCCTACGAGCAGTACTTC. Translated: CASSPLAAAYEQYF.

V and J are TRBV6-5 and TRBJ2-5; tentative D call: TRBD2 (5 bases). The V gene lost 6 bases and the J gene lost 5 bases, with 16 bases spanning the gap. The CDR3 has 14 amino acids. Germline V CDR1 and CDR2: MNHEY, SVGAGI. The CDR3 spells CASSPTGWGETQYF. In nucleotides, the CDR3 is TGTGCCAGCAGCCCCACGGGATGGGGTGAGACCCAGTACTTC.

J is TRBJ2-3 and V is TRBV28, with unresolved D. The CDR3 consists of 15 residues. Germline CDR1 is MDHEN and CDR2 is SYDVKM. The ends were cut back, 0 bases at V and 4 bases at J, with 11 bases in the middle. CDR3 region: CASSLWGRGSDTQYF. CDR3 sequence (DNA): TGTGCCAGCAGTTTATGGGGTCGCGGATCAGATACGCAGTATTTT.

The chain combines TRBV6-1 with TRBJ1-6, with 7 bases that match TRBD1. Germline CDR1 reads MNHNS; CDR2 reads SASEGT. The CDR3 has 15 amino acids. Germline trimming cut 7 bases from V and 0 bases from J; bases unmatched to any gene: 3. The CDR3 reads CASTGGSSYNSPLHF. Here the CDR3 DNA reads TGTGCCAGCACAGGGGGGAGCTCCTATAATTCACCCCTCCACTTT.

The CDR3 region is CASSRHRNLYEQYF. The DNA for the CDR3 is TGCGCCAGCAGCCGCCACAGGAATCTCTACGAGCAGTACTTC. The rearrangement links TRBV5-1 to TRBJ2-7, with a tentative D call TRBD1 (5 bases). V was trimmed by 4 bases and J by 3 bases, leaving 14 bases between them. This CDR3 has 14 amino acids. CDR1 is SGHRS, CDR2 YFSETQ, per germline.

The CDR3 sequence is CASSFRASYEQYF. CDR3 nucleotide sequence: TGTGCCAGCAGTTTCCGGGCTTCCTACGAGCAGTACTTC. The chain is built from TRBV28 and TRBJ2-7; D unresolved. The V and J ends lost 3 bases and 1 base respectively, with 7 bases between them. The germline CDR1 and CDR2 sequences are MDHEN and SYDVKM. This CDR3 is 13 amino acids long.

The chain is built from TRBV10-3 and TRBJ2-2, with D possibly being TRBD1 (6 bases). The germline gives CDR1 ENHRY, CDR2 SYGVKD. V gave up 11 bases and J gave up 1 base, with 23 bases separating them. The CDR3 length is 17 residues. DNA of the CDR3: TGTGCCCTATCGCAGGGCCAGGGGAAGCGGAACACCGGGGAGCTGTTTTTT. Translating it yields CALSQGQGKRNTGELFF.

This clone is a singleton in its sample. The chain employs TRBV19 and TRBJ1-1; D is uncertain. There are 13 residues in the CDR3. The germline CDR1 and CDR2 sequences are LNHDA and SQIVND (reference sequence). With 5 bases removed from V and 7 bases from J, the gap between germline ends came to 14 bases. The CDR3 sequence is CASSRVLQSEAFF. The CDR3 nucleotides read TGTGCCAGTAGTCGCGTCCTCCAGAGTGAAGCTTTCTTT.

This rearrangement joins TRBV7-9 to TRBJ1-5, with 10 bases that match TRBD1. The CDR3 spans 14 residues. Germline V gene data show CDR1 as SEHNR and CDR2 as FQNEAQ (reference sequence). The V and J ends lost 5 bases and 5 bases, in that order; junction bases with no gene match: 3. The CDR3 is CASSLGQGDQPQHF. As DNA, the CDR3 is TGTGCCAGCAGCCTAGGACAGGGGGATCAGCCCCAGCATTTT. The full variable domain, in which reference TRBV7-9 and TRBJ1-5 provide the parts outside the CDR3, is DTGVSQNPRHKITKRGQNVTFRCDPISEHNRLYWYRQTLGQGPEFLTYFQNEAQLEKSRLLSDRFSAERPKGSFSTLEIQRTEQGDSAMYLCASSLGQGDQPQHFGDGTRLSIL.

The chain combines TRBV18 with TRBJ2-4; the D is unclear. V dropped 1 base and J dropped 0 bases, with 16 bases sitting between them. Germline CDR1 reads KGHSH; CDR2 reads LQKENI. The CDR3 extends over 18 amino acids. This chain's CDR3 is CASSPLPGKTLAKNIQYF. CDR3 bases: TGTGCCAGCTCACCACTCCCCGGCAAGACATTAGCCAAAAACATTCAGTACTTC.

This clone occurred once. V usage is TRBV6-1 and J usage is TRBJ2-3, with 10 bases matching TRBD2. Per germline, CDR1 MNHNS and CDR2 SASEGT. With V trimmed by 2 bases and J by 5 bases, 7 bases remained unmatched. The CDR3 totals 16 residues. This CDR3 reads CASSEPGLAGGDTQYF. The DNA for the CDR3 is TGTGCCAGCAGTGAACCCGGCTTAGCGGGGGGAGATACGCAGTATTTT.